Reported below is one T cell receptor (beta chain). This record belongs to a study of control samples from healthy donors and cancer patients. Profiling relied on immunoSEQ multiplex PCR, and the TCRdb table lists in-frame clones only, not all of them. The repertoire holds 150,000 to 200,000 clones, 88% seen once, with less than 2% in the top ten. Germline loops: CDR1 SGHRS, CDR2 YFSETQ. The CDR3 runs 19 residues. Trimming cost V 4 bases and J 4 bases; bases outside gene matches: 20. The clonotype originates from a young man in good health. The V and J genes are TRBV5-1 and TRBJ2-3; the match to TRBD1 covers 8 bases. The sample comprised blood. CDR3 sequence: CASSIWTGNRAGGPDTQYF. CDR3 DNA: TGCGCCAGCAGCATTTGGACAGGGAATAGGGCAGGGGGCCCAGATACGCAGTATTTT.